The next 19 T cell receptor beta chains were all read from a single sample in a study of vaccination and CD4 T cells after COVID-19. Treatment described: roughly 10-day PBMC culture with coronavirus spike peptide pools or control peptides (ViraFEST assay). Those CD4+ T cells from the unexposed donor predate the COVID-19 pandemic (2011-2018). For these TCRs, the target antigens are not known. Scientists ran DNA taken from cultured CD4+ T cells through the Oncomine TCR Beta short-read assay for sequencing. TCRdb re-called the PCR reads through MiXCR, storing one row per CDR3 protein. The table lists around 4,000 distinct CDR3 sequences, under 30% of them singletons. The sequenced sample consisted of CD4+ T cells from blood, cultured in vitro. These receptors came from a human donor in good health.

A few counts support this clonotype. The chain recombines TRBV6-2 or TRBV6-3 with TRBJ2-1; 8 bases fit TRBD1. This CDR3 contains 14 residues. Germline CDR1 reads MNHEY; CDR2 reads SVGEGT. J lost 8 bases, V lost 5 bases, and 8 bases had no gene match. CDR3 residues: CASSDRQGNDEQFF. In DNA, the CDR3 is TGTGCCAGCAGTGACCGACAGGGGAACGATGAGCAGTTCTTC.

In DNA, the CDR3 is TGTGCCAGCAGCCCCCGGGTGGGGGGGCTCGACTATGGCTACACCTTC. This encodes CASSPRVGGLDYGYTF. V is TRBV11-2 and J is TRBJ1-2; maybe TRBD1 (6 bases). The CDR3 contains 16 residues. V shed 5 bases and J shed 3 bases, with 19 bases lying between them. From germline, CDR1 is SGHAT and CDR2 FQNNGV.

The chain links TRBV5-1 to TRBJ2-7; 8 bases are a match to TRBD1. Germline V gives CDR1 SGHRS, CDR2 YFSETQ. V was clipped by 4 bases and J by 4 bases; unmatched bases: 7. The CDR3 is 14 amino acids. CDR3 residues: CASSLMTGEYEQYF. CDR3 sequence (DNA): TGCGCCAGCAGCCTTATGACAGGGGAGTACGAGCAGTACTTC. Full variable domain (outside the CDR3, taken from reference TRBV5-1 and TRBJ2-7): KAGVTQTPRYLIKTRGQQVTLSCSPISGHRSVSWYQQTPGQGLQFLFEYFSETQRNKGNFPGRFSGRQFSNSRSEMNVSTLELGDSALYLCASSLMTGEYEQYFGPGTRLTVT.

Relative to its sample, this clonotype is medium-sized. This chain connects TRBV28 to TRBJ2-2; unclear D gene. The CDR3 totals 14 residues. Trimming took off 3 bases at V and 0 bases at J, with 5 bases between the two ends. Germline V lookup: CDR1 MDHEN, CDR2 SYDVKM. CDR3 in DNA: TGTGCCAGCAGTTTCGGTGCGAACACCGGGGAGCTGTTTTTT. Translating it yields CASSFGANTGELFF.

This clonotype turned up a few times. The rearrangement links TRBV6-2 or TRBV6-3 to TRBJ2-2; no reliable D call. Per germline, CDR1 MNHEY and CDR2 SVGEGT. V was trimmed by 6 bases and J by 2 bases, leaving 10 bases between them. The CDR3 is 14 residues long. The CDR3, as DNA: TGTGCCAGCAGAGCTCCTACAAACACCGGGGAGCTGTTTTTT. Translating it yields CASRAPTNTGELFF.

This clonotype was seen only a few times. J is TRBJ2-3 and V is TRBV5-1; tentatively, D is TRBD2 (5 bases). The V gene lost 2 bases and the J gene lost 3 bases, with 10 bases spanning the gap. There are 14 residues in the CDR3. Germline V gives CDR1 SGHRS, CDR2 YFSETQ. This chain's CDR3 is CASSFGDGTDTQYF. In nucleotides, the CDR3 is TGCGCCAGCAGCTTCGGGGATGGAACAGATACGCAGTATTTT.

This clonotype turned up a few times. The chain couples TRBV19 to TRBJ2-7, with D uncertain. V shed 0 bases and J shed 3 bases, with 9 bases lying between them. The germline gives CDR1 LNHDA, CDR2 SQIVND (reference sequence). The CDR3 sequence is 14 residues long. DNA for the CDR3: TGTGCCAGTAGTATAGATCGTCGCCACTACGAGCAGTACTTC. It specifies CASSIDRRHYEQYF.

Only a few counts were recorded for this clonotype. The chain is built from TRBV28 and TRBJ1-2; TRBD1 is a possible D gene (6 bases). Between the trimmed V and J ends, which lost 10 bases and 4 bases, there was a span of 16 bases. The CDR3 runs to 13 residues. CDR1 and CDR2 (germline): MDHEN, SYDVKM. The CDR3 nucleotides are TGTGCCACCGGAAAGGGCAGGGGCTATGGCTACACCTTC. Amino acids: CATGKGRGYGYTF.

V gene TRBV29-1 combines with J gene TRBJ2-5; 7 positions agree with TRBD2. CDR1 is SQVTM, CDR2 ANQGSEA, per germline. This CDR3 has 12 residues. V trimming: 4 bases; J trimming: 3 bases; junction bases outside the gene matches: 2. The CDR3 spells CSVVAGEETQYF. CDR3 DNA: TGCAGCGTTGTCGCGGGAGAAGAGACCCAGTACTTC.

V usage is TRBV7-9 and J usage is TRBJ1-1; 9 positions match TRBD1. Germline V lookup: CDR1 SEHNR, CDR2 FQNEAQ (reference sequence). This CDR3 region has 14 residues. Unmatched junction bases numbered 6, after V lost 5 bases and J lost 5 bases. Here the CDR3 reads CASSPWDRETEAFF. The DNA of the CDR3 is TGTGCCAGCAGCCCCTGGGACAGGGAAACTGAAGCTTTCTTT.

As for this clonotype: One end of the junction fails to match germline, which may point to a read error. The CDR3 loop reads CASSANSWTGPRIF. The CDR3 DNA reads TGTGCCAGCAGTGCCAATTCATGGACAGGGCCACGGATTTTC. The rearrangement joins TRBV12-3 or TRBV12-4 to TRBJ2-7; 8 bases map to TRBD1. This CDR3 region has 14 residues.

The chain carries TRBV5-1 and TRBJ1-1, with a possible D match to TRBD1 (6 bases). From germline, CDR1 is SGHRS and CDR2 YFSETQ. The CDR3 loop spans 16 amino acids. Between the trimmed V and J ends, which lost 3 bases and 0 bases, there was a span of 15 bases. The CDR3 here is CASSSLANRVNTEAFF. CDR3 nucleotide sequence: TGCGCCAGCAGCTCATTGGCGAACAGGGTGAACACTGAAGCTTTCTTT.

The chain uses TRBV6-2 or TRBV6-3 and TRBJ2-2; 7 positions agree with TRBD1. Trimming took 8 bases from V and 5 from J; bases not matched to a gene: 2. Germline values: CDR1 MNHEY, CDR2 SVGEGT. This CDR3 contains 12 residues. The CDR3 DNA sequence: TGTGCCAGCTACAGGGGTACCGGGGAGCTGTTTTTT. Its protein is CASYRGTGELFF.

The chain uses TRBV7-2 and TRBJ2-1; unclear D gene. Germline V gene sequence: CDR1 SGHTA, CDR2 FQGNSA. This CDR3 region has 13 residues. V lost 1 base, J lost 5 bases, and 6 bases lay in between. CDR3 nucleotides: TGTGCCAGCAGCTTAGGAAGGGACAATGAGCAGTTCTTC. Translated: CASSLGRDNEQFF.

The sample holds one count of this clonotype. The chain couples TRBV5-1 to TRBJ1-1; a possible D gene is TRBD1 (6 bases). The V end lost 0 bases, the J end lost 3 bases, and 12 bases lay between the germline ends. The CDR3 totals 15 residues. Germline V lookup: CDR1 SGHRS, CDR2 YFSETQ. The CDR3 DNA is TGCGCCAGCAGCTTGGAAGGCAGGGGTCACACTGAAGCTTTCTTT. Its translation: CASSLEGRGHTEAFF.

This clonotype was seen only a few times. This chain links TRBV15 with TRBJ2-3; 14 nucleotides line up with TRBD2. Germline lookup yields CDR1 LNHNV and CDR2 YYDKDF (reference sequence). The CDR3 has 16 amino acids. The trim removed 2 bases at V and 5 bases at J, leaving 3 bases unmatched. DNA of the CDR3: TGTGCCACCAGCAGAAGACTAGCGGGAGGGGGAGATACGCAGTATTTT. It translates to CATSRRLAGGGDTQYF.

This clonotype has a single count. This CDR3 is CASSLGWLTEQYF. The CDR3 DNA follows: TGTGCCAGCAGCTTAGGGTGGCTAACCGAGCAGTACTTC. The chain combines TRBV7-2 with TRBJ2-7; no reliable D call. The CDR3 has 13 amino acids. V gave up 1 base and J gave up 6 bases, with 10 bases separating them. Germline V gene sequence: CDR1 SGHTA, CDR2 FQGNSA.

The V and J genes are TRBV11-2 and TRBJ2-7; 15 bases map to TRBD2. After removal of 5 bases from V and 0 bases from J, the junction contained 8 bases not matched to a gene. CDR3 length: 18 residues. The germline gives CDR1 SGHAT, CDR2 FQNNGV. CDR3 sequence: CASSIGLAGGASSYEQYF. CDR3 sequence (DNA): TGTGCCAGCAGCATAGGACTAGCGGGGGGGGCGAGCTCCTACGAGCAGTACTTC.

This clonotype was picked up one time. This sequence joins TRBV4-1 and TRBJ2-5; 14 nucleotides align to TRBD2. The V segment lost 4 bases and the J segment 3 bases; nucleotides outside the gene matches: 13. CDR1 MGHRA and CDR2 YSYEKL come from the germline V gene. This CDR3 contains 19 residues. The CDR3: CASSPHPPGTSGGEETQYF. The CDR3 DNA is TGCGCCAGCAGCCCCCACCCTCCCGGGACTAGCGGGGGAGAAGAGACCCAGTACTTC.